The 2 T cell receptor beta chains below all came from one sample that was sequenced in a study of T cells expressing NK-cell markers. TCRdb re-called the 5' RACE reads; one entry per CDR3 protein, DNA not given. This table lists roughly 390,000 distinct CDR3 sequences. The specimen was blood T cells: a sorted CD56 or NKG2C T cell subset, CD4+ or CD8+ T cells, or bulk PBMC T cells (not recorded which). These receptors came from a woman aged 50 to 60 in good health.

The V and J genes are TRBV12-3 or TRBV12-4 and TRBJ1-4; TCRdb's D call, TRBD1, is unchecked because there is no DNA. The CDR3 contains 15 residues. CDR3: CASSNLRENNEKLFF.

This sequence joins TRBV15 and TRBJ1-1. CDR1 LNHNV and CDR2 YYDKDF come from the germline V gene (reference sequence). The CDR3 has 11 amino acids. CDR3 protein: CATSAGFEAFF.